What follows are 12 T cell receptor beta chains derived from one specimen sequenced in a study of T-cell memory formation after mild COVID-19. Via MiXCR, TCRdb re-called the 5' RACE reads, giving one row per CDR3 protein. This table holds over 500,000 distinct CDR3 sequences, about 18% found once. The sample comprised PBMCs or a T cell subset sorted from them (not recorded which). The receptor source for this set is an adult woman who had mild COVID-19 (a few samples of this study predate the infection). Cell type and time point are not known.

J is TRBJ2-1 and V is TRBV10-3; D may be TRBD2 (6 bases). The CDR3 has 16 residues. V shed 4 bases and J shed 6 bases, with 19 bases lying between them. In germline, CDR1 is ENHRY, CDR2 SYGVKD. CDR3 sequence: CAISGPASALFNEQFF. CDR3 bases: TGTGCCATCAGTGGTCCGGCTAGCGCTTTGTTCAATGAGCAGTTCTTC.

This clonotype was counted a few times. The rearrangement joins TRBV3-1 to TRBJ1-2; D is perhaps TRBD1 (6 bases). V gave up 3 bases and J gave up 2 bases, with 10 bases separating them. Germline CDR1 LGHDT, CDR2 YNNKEL (reference sequence). The CDR3 spans 14 residues. Here the CDR3 DNA reads TGTGCCAGCAGCCACTACGGACAGAACTATGGCTACACCTTC. It translates to CASSHYGQNYGYTF.

The chain has TRBV19 and TRBJ2-7; TRBD2 might be the D (5 bases). The CDR3 is made up of 14 amino acids. The germline CDR1 and CDR2 sequences are LNHDA and SQIVND (reference sequence). The V gene lost 3 bases and the J gene lost 6 bases, with 15 bases spanning the gap. The DNA for the CDR3 is TGTGCCAGTAGTATTCTAGGGTGGGAGAGCGAGCAGTACTTC. This translates into CASSILGWESEQYF.

The chain employs TRBV5-6 and TRBJ1-1; D uncertain. This CDR3 spans 12 amino acids. Trimming took 1 base from V and 5 from J, leaving 6 bases between them. Germline lookup yields CDR1 SGHDT and CDR2 YYEEEE. The CDR3 DNA reads TGTGCCAGCAGCTTGATACAGACTGAAGCTTTCTTT. Translated: CASSLIQTEAFF.

The chain couples TRBV11-2 to TRBJ1-1; no clear D. V was cut by 5 bases and J by 1 base, with 14 bases left in between. CDR3 length: 15 residues. The V gene's germline CDR1 is SGHAT and CDR2 FQNNGV. The CDR3 coding sequence is TGTGCCAGCAGCCAATTCGGGATAGAGAACACTGAAGCTTTCTTT. Protein product: CASSQFGIENTEAFF. The complete variable domain, with remaining parts taken from reference TRBV11-2 and TRBJ1-1, reads EAGVAQSPRYKIIEKRQSVAFWCNPISGHATLYWYQQILGQGPKLLIQFQNNGVVDDSQLPKDRFSAERLKGVDSTLKIQPAKLEDSAVYLCASSQFGIENTEAFFGQGTRLTVV.

This clonotype came up a few times. J is TRBJ2-1 and V is TRBV19; the D gene could be TRBD1 or TRBD2 (5 bases each). The CDR3 spans 12 residues. Germline assignment: CDR1 LNHDA and CDR2 SQIVND (reference sequence). V lost 5 bases and J 15 bases, leaving 17 bases between the germline ends. The DNA of the CDR3 is TGTGCCAGTAGTCCTAGACCGGGGCCCCGGTTCTTC. This encodes CASSPRPGPRFF.

This clonotype was observed a few times. The chain employs TRBV27 and TRBJ2-7; D not resolved. The germline V gene encodes CDR1 MNHEY and CDR2 SMNVEV (reference sequence). Deletions cut 2 bases from V and 1 base from J, with 12 bases between. The CDR3 runs to 15 residues. Here the CDR3 DNA reads TGTGCCAGCAGTTTAGGCCCGCTGGGGTCCTACGAGCAGTACTTC. Encoded protein: CASSLGPLGSYEQYF.

The gene calls are TRBV6-1 and TRBJ2-1; 7 nucleotides align to TRBD1. V lost 8 bases to trimming and J lost 9 bases; unmatched junction nucleotides: 13. There are 14 residues in the CDR3. Germline assignment: CDR1 MNHNS and CDR2 SASEGT. The CDR3 nucleotides read TGTGCCAGCGGCTTGGACAGGAATCTTGGTGAGCAGTTCTTC. It codes for CASGLDRNLGEQFF.

CDR3 coding DNA: TGCGCCAGCAGTCCCGGGACCACGAGGGGTGAGCAGTTCTTC. Its translation is CASSPGTTRGEQFF. V gene TRBV10-2 combines with J gene TRBJ2-1, with D tentatively TRBD1 or TRBD2 (5 bases each). This CDR3 is 14 amino acids long. The germline CDR1 and CDR2 sequences are WSHSY and SAAADI. V gave up 5 bases and J gave up 9 bases, with 17 bases separating them.

V usage is TRBV14 and J usage is TRBJ2-7; a weak D match, TRBD1 (5 bases). CDR1 SGHDN and CDR2 FVKESK come from the germline V gene. The V gene lost 1 base and the J gene lost 6 bases, with 13 bases spanning the gap. The CDR3 spans 14 residues. CDR3 DNA sequence: TGTGCCAGCAGCCAAGGCAGGGTAGGTCGCGAGCAGTACTTC. Amino acid sequence: CASSQGRVGREQYF.

The rearrangement links TRBV25-1 to TRBJ2-6; 7 bases fit TRBD2. J was trimmed by 4 bases and V by 5 bases; bases with no gene match: 8. This CDR3 has 16 amino acids. Per germline, CDR1 MGHDK and CDR2 SYGVNS. The CDR3 here is CASSSQRGRGANVLTF. In nucleotides, the CDR3 is TGTGCCAGCAGTAGCCAGCGGGGTAGGGGGGCCAACGTCCTGACTTTC. The entire variable domain, with the rest obtained from reference TRBV25-1 and TRBJ2-6, is as follows: EADIYQTPRYLVIGTGKKITLECSQTMGHDKMYWYQQDPGMELHLIHYSYGVNSTEKGDLSSESTVSRIRTEHFPLTLESARPSHTSQYLCASSSQRGRGANVLTFGAGSRLTVL.

The rearrangement joins TRBV29-1 to TRBJ1-2; D not resolved. Trimming shortened V by 7 bases and J by 8 bases, and 17 bases separated the two germline ends. In germline, CDR1 is SQVTM, CDR2 ANQGSEA. The CDR3 spans 12 residues. CDR3 protein: CSGVNGAGGYTF. CDR3 nucleotides: TGCAGCGGCGTTAATGGAGCGGGCGGCTACACCTTC. Supplemented by reference TRBV29-1 and TRBJ1-2, the full variable domain reads SAVISQKPSRDICQRGTSLTIQCQVDSQVTMMFWYRQQPGQSLTLIATANQGSEATYESGFVIDKFPISRPNLTFSTLTVSNMSPEDSSIYLCSGVNGAGGYTFGSGTRLTVV.